The T cell receptor (beta chain) described here comes from a study of cytomegalovirus exposure and HLA in healthy donors. Findings of the study overall: A few CMV-associated chains were confirmed in vitro to be specific for CMV antigens. CMV serostatus was the sole immune exposure data available. Prior analysis indicated that the majority of TCR beta V segments exhibited productivity approximately 90% or approximately 30% of the time.

PCR involved 60 Vbeta and 13 Jbeta primers. Clones were read by immunoSEQ multiplex PCR, and TCRdb kept only the in-frame ones, dropping some. Of roughly 100,000 clones in the sample, roughly 78% were seen once. V shed 1 base, J shed 1 base, and the junction held 3 bases outside the gene matches. The CDR3 runs 15 residues. Germline V gene sequence: CDR1 MNHEY, CDR2 SVGAGI. Concerning this clone itself: Its cognate antigen is unknown.

The TCR was taken from a woman between 35 and 50 years old in good health and CMV-seronegative. The sample taken for sequencing was PBMCs. V usage is TRBV6-5 and J usage is TRBJ1-2; 7 nucleotides match TRBD1. CDR3: CASSYLGDSNYGYTF. The CDR3 DNA is TGTGCCAGCAGTTACTTAGGGGACAGTAACTATGGCTACACCTTC.